This T cell receptor (beta chain) was sequenced during a study of blood T cells in healthy people across ages. Germline assignment: CDR1 SGHVS and CDR2 FNYEAQ. V dropped 0 bases and J dropped 4 bases, with 14 bases sitting between them. This CDR3 has 16 amino acids. This clonotype was recorded a few times. The antigen is not known. Study outcomes and limitations: It was the long-lived donors that had more naive CD4+ cells and higher diversity than aged donors.

The second PCR ran roughly 7 to 11 cycles with a sample-barcoded 5' primer and J-beta primers. Sequencing recovered at least 2.5 million CDR3-containing paired-end reads from each sample. From the 5' RACE reads, TCRdb called clonotypes with MiXCR, one entry per CDR3 protein. This sample has 580,000 or so distinct CDR3 sequences, with roughly 48% found just once. This receptor was obtained from a man aged 80 or over in good health. The sample comprised blood. The chain is built from TRBV7-6 and TRBJ2-3, with a weak D call TRBD1 (6 bases). As DNA, the CDR3 is TGTGCCAGCAGCTTAGCGGCGGTAGGGGGTGCAGATACGCAGTATTTT. This sequence encodes CASSLAAVGGADTQYF.